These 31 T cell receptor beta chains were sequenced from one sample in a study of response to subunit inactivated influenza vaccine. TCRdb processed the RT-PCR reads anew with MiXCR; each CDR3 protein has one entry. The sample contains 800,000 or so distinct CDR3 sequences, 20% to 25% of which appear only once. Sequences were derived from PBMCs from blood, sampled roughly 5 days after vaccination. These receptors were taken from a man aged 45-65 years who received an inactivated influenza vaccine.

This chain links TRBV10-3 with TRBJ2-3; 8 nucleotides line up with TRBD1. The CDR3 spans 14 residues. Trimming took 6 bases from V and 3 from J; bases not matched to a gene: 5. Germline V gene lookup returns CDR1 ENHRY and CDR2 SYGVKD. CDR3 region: CAISRTGGTDTQYF. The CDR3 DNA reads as TGTGCCATCAGCAGAACAGGGGGGACAGATACGCAGTATTTT.

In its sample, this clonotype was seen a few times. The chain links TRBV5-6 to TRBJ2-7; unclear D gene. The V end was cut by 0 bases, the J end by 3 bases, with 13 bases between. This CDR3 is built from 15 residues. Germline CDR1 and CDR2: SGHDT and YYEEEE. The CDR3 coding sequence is TGTGCCAGCAGCTTGGGTGGAGCCAATAACTACGAGCAGTACTTC. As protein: CASSLGGANNYEQYF.

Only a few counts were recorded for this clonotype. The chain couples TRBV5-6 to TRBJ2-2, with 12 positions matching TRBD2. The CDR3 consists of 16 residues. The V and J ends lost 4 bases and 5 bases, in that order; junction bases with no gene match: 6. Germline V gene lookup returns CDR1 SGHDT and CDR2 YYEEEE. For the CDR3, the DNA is TGTGCCAGCAGCCCAACTAGCGGGAGGTTTACCGGGGAGCTGTTTTTT. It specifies CASSPTSGRFTGELFF.

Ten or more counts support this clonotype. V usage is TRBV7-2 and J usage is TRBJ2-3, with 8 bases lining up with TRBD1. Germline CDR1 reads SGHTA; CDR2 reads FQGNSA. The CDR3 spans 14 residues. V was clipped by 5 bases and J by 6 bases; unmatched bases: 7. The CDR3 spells CASSQTGVRDTQYF. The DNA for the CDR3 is TGTGCCAGCAGCCAGACAGGGGTTCGGGATACGCAGTATTTT.

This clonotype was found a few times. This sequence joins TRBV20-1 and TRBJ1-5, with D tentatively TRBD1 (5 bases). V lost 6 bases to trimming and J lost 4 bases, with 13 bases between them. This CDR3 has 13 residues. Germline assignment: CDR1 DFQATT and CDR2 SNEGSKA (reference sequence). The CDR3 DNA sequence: TGCAGTGCCAGGATGACAGCAAATCAGCCCCAGCATTTT. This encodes CSARMTANQPQHF.

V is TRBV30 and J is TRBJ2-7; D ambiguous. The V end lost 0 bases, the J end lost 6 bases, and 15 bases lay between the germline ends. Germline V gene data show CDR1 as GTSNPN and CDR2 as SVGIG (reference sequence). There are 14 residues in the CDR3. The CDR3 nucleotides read TGTGCCTGGAGTGTTAGGCAGCCACTCAGCGAGCAGTACTTC. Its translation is CAWSVRQPLSEQYF.

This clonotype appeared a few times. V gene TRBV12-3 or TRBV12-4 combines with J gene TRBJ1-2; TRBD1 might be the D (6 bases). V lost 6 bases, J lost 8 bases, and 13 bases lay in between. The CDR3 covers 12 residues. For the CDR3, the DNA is TGTGCCAGCAGCCCCAGGGGTAGGGGCTACACCTTC. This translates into CASSPRGRGYTF.

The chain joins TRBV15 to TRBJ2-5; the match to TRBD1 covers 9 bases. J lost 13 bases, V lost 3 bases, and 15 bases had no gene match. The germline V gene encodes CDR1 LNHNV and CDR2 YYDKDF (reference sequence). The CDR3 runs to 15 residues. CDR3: CATSRDPGTGLHRYF. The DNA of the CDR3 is TGTGCCACCAGCAGGGACCCCGGGACAGGGCTTCATAGGTACTTC.

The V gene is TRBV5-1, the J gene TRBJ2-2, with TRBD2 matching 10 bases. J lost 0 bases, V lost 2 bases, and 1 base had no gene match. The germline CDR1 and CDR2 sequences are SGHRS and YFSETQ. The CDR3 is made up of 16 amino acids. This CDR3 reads CASSFSGGPNTGELFF. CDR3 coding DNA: TGCGCCAGCAGCTTTAGCGGGGGGCCGAACACCGGGGAGCTGTTTTTT.

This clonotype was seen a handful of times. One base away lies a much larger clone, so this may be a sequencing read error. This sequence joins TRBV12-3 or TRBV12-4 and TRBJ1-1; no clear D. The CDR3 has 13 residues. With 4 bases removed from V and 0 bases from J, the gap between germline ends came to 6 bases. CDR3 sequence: CASSSRVNTEAFF. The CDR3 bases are TGTGCCAGCAGTTCAAGGGTGAACACTGAAGCTTTCTTT.

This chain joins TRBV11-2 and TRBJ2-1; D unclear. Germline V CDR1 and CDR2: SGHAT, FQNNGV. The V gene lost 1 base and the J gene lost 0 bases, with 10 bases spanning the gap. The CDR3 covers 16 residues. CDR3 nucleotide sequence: TGTGCCAGCAGCTTAGTCGTTGCGAGCTCCTACAATGAGCAGTTCTTC. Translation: CASSLVVASSYNEQFF.

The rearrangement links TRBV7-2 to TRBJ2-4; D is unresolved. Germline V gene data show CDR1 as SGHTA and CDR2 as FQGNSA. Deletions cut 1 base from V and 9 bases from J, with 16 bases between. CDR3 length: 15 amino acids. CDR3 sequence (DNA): TGTGCCAGCAGCTTAGACCCCCCTGGTTGGGGCATTCAGTACTTC. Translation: CASSLDPPGWGIQYF.

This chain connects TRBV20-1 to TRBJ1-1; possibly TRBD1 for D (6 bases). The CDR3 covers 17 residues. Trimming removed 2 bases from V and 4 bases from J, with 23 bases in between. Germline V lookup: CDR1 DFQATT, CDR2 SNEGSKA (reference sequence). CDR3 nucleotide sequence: TGCAGTGCTAGAAACAGGGCAACGACGGGGTGGAGCACTGAAGCTTTCTTT. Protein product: CSARNRATTGWSTEAFF.

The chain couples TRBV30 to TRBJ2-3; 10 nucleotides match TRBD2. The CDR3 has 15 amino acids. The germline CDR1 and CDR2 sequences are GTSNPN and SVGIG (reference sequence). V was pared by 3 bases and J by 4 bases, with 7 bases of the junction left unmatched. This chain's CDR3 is CAWSRAGGRADTQYF. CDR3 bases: TGTGCCTGGAGCCGAGCGGGAGGGCGCGCAGATACGCAGTATTTT.

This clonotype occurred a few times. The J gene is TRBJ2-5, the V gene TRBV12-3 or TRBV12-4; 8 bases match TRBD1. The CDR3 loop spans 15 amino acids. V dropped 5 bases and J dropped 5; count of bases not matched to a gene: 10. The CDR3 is CASSRTGSNAETQYF. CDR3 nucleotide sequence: TGTGCCAGCAGTCGGACAGGGTCGAATGCGGAGACCCAGTACTTC.

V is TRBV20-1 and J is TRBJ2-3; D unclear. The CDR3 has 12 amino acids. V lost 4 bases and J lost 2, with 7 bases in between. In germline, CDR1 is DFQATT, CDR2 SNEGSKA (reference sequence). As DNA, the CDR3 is TGCAGTGCTAAGCCCTTCACAGATACGCAGTATTTT. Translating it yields CSAKPFTDTQYF.

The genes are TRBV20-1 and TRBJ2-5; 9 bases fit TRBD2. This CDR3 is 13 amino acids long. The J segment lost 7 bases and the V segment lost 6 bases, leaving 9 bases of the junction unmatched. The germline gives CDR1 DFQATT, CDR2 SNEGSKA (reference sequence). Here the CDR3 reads CSAPLAGEVTQYF. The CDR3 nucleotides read TGCAGTGCCCCGTTAGCGGGAGAGGTGACCCAGTACTTC.

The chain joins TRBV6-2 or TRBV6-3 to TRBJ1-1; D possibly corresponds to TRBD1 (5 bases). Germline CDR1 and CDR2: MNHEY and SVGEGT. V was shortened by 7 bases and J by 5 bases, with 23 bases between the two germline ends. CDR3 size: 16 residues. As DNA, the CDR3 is TGTGCCAGCATCTATTCTCAGACAGCTAGAAGGACTGAAGCTTTCTTT. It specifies CASIYSQTARRTEAFF.

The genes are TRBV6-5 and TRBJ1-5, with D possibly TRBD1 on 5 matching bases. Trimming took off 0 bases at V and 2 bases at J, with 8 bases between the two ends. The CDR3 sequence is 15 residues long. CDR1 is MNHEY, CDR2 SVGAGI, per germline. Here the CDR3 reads CASSYSARGNQPQHF. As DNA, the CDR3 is TGTGCCAGCAGTTACTCGGCCAGGGGCAATCAGCCCCAGCATTTT.

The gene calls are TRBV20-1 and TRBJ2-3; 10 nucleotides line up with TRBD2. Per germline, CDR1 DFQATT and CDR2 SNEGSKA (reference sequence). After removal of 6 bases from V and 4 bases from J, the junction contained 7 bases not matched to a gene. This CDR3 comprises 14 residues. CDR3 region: CSAQAGGHSDTQYF. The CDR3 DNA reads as TGCAGTGCCCAAGCGGGGGGGCACTCAGATACGCAGTATTTT.

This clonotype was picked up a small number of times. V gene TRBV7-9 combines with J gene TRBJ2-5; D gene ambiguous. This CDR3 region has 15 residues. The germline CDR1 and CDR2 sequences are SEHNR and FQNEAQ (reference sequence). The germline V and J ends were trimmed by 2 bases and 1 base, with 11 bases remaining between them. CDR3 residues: CASSLSAAPQETQYF. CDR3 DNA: TGTGCCAGCAGCTTAAGCGCCGCACCCCAAGAGACCCAGTACTTC.

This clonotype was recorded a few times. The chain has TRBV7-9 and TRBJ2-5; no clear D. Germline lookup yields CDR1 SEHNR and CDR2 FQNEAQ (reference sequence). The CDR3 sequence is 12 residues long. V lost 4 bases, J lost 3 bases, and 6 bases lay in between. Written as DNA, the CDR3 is TGTGCCAGCAGCTCGACGGAAGAGACCCAGTACTTC. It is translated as CASSSTEETQYF.

CDR3 protein: CASSFPIHGYTF. CDR3 coding DNA: TGTGCCAGCAGCTTCCCTATCCATGGCTACACCTTC. The rearrangement links TRBV11-2 to TRBJ1-2; no firm D call. Germline loops: CDR1 SGHAT, CDR2 FQNNGV. The V and J ends lost 3 bases and 6 bases respectively, with 8 bases between them. The CDR3 covers 12 residues. The full variable domain, in which reference TRBV11-2 and TRBJ1-2 provide the parts outside the CDR3, is EAGVAQSPRYKIIEKRQSVAFWCNPISGHATLYWYQQILGQGPKLLIQFQNNGVVDDSQLPKDRFSAERLKGVDSTLKIQPAKLEDSAVYLCASSFPIHGYTFGSGTRLTVV.

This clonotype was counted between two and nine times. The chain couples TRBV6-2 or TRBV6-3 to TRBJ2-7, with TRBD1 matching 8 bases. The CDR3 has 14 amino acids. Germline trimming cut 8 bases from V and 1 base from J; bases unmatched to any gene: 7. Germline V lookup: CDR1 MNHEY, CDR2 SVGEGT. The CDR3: CASGRQGLSYEQYF. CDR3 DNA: TGTGCCAGCGGGAGACAGGGGTTGTCCTACGAGCAGTACTTC.

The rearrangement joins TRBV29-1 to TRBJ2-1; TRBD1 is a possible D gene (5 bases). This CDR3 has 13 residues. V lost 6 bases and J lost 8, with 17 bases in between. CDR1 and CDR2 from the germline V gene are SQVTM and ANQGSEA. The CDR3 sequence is CSVEKNRFDEQFF. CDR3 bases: TGCAGCGTAGAAAAAAACAGGTTCGATGAGCAGTTCTTC.

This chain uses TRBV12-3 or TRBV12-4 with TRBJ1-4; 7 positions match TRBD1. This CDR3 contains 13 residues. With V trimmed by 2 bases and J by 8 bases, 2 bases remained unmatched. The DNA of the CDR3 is TGTGCCAGCAGTTTAATGACAGGGGAAAAACTGTTTTTT. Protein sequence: CASSLMTGEKLFF.

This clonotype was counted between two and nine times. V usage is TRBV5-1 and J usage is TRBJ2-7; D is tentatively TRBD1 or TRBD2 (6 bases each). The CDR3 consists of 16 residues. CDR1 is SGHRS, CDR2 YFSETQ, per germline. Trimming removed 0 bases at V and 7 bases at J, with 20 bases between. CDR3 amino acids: CASSLESGAGWLEQYF. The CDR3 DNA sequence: TGCGCCAGCAGCTTGGAGTCGGGGGCAGGCTGGTTGGAGCAGTACTTC.

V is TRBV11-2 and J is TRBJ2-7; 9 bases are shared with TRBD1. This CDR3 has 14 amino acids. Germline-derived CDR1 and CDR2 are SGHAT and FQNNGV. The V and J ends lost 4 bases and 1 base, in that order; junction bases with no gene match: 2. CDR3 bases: TGTGCCAGCAGCTGGGACAGGGAGTCCTACGAGCAGTACTTC. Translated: CASSWDRESYEQYF. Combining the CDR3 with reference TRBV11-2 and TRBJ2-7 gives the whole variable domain EAGVAQSPRYKIIEKRQSVAFWCNPISGHATLYWYQQILGQGPKLLIQFQNNGVVDDSQLPKDRFSAERLKGVDSTLKIQPAKLEDSAVYLCASSWDRESYEQYFGPGTRLTVT.

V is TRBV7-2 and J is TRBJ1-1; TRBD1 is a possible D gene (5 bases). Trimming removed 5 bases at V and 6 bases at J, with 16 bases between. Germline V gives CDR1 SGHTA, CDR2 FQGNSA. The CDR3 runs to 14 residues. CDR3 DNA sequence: TGTGCCAGCAGCCCCCAGGGCGCGATCCCTGAAGCTTTCTTT. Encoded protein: CASSPQGAIPEAFF. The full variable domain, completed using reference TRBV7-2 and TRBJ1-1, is GAGVSQSPSNKVTEKGKDVELRCDPISGHTALYWYRQSLGQGLEFLIYFQGNSAPDKSGLPSDRFSAERTGGSVSTLTIQRTQQEDSAVYLCASSPQGAIPEAFFGQGTRLTVV.

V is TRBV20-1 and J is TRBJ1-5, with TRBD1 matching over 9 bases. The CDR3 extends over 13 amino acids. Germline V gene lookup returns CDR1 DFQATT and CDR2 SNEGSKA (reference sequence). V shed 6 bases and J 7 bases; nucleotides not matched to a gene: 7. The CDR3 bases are TGCAGTGCCTTGGGACAGGGAGGCCAGCCCCAGCATTTT. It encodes CSALGQGGQPQHF.

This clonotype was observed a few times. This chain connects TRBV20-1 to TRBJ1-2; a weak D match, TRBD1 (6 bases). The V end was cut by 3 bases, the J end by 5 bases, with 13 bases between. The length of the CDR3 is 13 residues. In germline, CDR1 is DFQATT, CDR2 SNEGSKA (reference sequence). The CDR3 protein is CSASVGGFYGYTF. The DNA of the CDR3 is TGCAGTGCTAGTGTAGGGGGATTTTATGGCTACACCTTC.